This TCR beta chain originates from a study of post-analysis software for immune sequencing data. Study findings and constraints: When patients were compared with controls, roughly five TRBV segments were more frequent, TRBV5-6, TRBV5-1 and TRBV20-1 among them.

Looked up from germline, CDR1 is SGHAT and CDR2 is FQNNGV. Trimming took 0 bases from V and 8 from J, leaving 10 bases between them. The CDR3 is 13 amino acids. For this clonotype: Its antigen remains unknown.

TCR beta cDNA libraries had unique molecular identifiers. TCRdb reanalysed the PCR reads using MiXCR and keeps one entry per CDR3 protein. This sample has fewer than 550,000 distinct CDR3 sequences; 34% occur once, and the top ten carry 6%. The chain has TRBV11-2 and TRBJ1-2; the D is unclear. The clonotype comes from a girl younger than 18 with multiple sclerosis. Source material: blood. Here the CDR3 DNA reads TGTGCCAGCAGCTTAGAAAATCTGGGGGGCTACACCTTC. It encodes CASSLENLGGYTF.